The table lists the clone carrying this TCR beta chain with many counts. Its antigen is still unknown. TCRdb re-derived calls from the multiplex PCR reads in MiXCR, one entry per CDR3 protein. This sample has some 120,000 distinct CDR3 sequences, with 15% to 20% found just once. This specimen belongs to a study of breast tumors, draining lymph nodes, adjacent tissues. General observations from the study: Compared with basal-like, luminal-like tumors shared significantly more repertoire with nontumor tissue. Tumors had less TCR diversity than lymph nodes, more than nontumor tissue.

Breast cancer patients provided tissue from their axillary draining lymph nodes. In germline, CDR1 is KGHDR, CDR2 SFDVKD. The CDR3 contains 16 residues. V was trimmed by 0 bases and J by 0 bases, leaving 8 bases between them. The chain couples TRBV24-1 to TRBJ2-1; D unclear. The sequencing sample was made of axillary lymph node tissue. This sequence originates from a female donor with breast cancer. Some clones in this sample may be carry-over from other donors' samples. The CDR3 bases are TGTGCCACCAGTGATTTGACAGCATCCTCCTACAATGAGCAGTTCTTC. It codes for CATSDLTASSYNEQFF.